This T cell receptor (beta chain) was captured by sequencing in a study of T cell responses to AZD1222 COVID-19 vaccine. As concerns this clone: Its cognate antigen is unknown.

Profiled with immunoSEQ multiplex PCR; TCRdb holds only in-frame clones, not every one. The sample records approximately 220,000 clones, 85% to 95% being singletons. Study-wide results and limits: Along spike, vaccine-associated CD4 TCRs were found throughout, with dominance at 160-218 and 743-854.

V gave up 4 bases and J gave up 3 bases, with 10 bases separating them. This CDR3 region has 13 residues. Looked up from germline, CDR1 is SGHNT and CDR2 is YENEEA. The sequence was collected from an adult in good health. The sequenced sample was peripheral blood, obtained on day 0 of MenACWY control vaccination. V gene TRBV11-3 combines with J gene TRBJ2-7; possibly TRBD2 for D (6 bases). DNA for the CDR3: TGTGCCAGCAGCTCCGGGACTGGCTACGAGCAGTACTTC. Protein sequence: CASSSGTGYEQYF.